This record looks at one T cell receptor (beta chain) sequence and its context. There is no known antigen for this receptor. No qualities accompany the bases; no much larger clone lies one base away. Participants in the prospective study were enrolled through a virtual design, were aged about 18 to 89 years, and lived in 24 United States geographic areas. Cohort assignment in the prospective study relied on participant-reported clinical history from a screening survey and a study questionnaire. Recovered participants in ImmuneRACE Cohort 3 were defined as having two consecutive negative NP/OP PCR tests, clearance from a healthcare professional, or resolution of symptoms. In the prospective study, mobile phlebotomists collected whole blood, serum and a nasopharyngeal or oropharyngeal swab from each participant. Additional blood draws and questionnaires over an approximately 2-month period could optionally be provided by prospective study participants. Before DNA extraction, prospective study blood samples were shipped either frozen or at room temperature.

The immunoSEQ Assay, a bias-controlled multiplex PCR, was used to amplify TCRbeta CDR3 regions from genomic DNA. In the source study's methods: The number of nucleated cells in each sample was estimated from the amplification of reference gene primers within the assay. Sequence reads were collapsed and filtered to measure the absolute abundance of every unique TCRbeta CDR3 rearrangement. For each sample, productive Simpson clonality was calculated as the square root of Simpson's diversity index across productive rearrangements. In its TCRdb copy, this immuneACCESS table keeps in-frame sequences only and misses some clones. Where compared with another copy, unresolved V genes explain less than half of these, and the others have no known cause. V and J calls and clone size follow that table, whereas D and trimming were derived from the DNA. Here the sample has around 280,000 clones; around nine tenths occur a single time. Of the sample, about 6% falls within the top ten clones.

The data were taken from a study of blood T cell repertoires in COVID-19 (dated by TCRdb to about 2020). About the study as a whole: The collaborator samples originated in the United States, Italy and Spain and spanned the acute and convalescent phases of COVID-19. A de-identified subject ID, COVID-19 status, age in years and sex were almost always included in the sample metadata. Where HLA class I and class II types were available, the types were taken from metadata supplied by the sample provider, not from assay-based typing. The prospective study material was composed of cDNA or gDNA derived from T cells, B-cell-depleted T cells, or PBMCs. The samples were drawn from two sources: the first 160 participants of the ongoing ImmuneRACE study, and 1,000 to 1,500 subjects contributed by 6 global collaborators. A freely available public database, intended as a resource for researchers studying the immune response to SARS-CoV-2, is where the repertoires were released. Subjects who had been exposed to COVID-19, were actively infected with it, or had recovered from it provided the deeply sampled blood TCRbeta repertoires that made up the dataset. What the study reported, not specific to this receptor: How much clinical and demographic metadata was included differed by source and by participant, and the metadata was provided uncurated.

The junction shows trimming of 3 bases on V and 9 bases on J, plus 9 bases between the germline ends. The CDR3 holds 12 amino acids from the cysteine to the phenylalanine. The entry retains the CDR3 DNA only, 36 bases that are in frame from base 1. CDR1 is given as MDHEN and CDR2 as SYDVKM, both from the germline V gene. The sequence was obtained from a woman aged 40-49 years who had recovered from COVID-19. The specimen was PBMCs or T cells enriched from blood (not recorded which). The chain was built from TRBV28 and TRBJ1-5; no D gene can be assigned with confidence. The sequenced DNA: TGTGCCAGCAGTTTGGGCGGGTGGCCCCAGCATTTT. This is translated as CASSLGGWPQHF.